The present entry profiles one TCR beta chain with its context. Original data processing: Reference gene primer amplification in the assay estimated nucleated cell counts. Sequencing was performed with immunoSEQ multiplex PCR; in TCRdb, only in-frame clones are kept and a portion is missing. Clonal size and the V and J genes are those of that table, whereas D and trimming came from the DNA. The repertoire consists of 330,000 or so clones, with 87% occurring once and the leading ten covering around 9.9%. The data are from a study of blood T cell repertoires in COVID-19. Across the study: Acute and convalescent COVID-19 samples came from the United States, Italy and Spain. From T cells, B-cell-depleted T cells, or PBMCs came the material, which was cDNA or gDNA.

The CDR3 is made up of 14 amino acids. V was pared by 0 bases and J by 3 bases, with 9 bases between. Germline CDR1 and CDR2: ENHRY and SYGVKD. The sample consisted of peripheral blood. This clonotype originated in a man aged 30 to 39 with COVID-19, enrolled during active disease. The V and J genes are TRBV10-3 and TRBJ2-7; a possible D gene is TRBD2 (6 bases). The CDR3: CAISESGGYYEQYF. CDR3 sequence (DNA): TGTGCCATCAGTGAGTCGGGAGGATACTACGAGCAGTACTTC.